Listed here are 12 T cell receptor beta chains from one sample, sequenced in a study of metastatic and nonmetastatic thyroid tumors (dated by TCRdb to 2020 to 2021). Libraries were built with PCR. Sequencer: Illumina HiSeq 4000. The public sequencing data were trimmed at Q25 with fastp and processed into clonotypes with MiXCR by TCRdb, which kept only in-frame beta chains. Across this sample there are approximately 21,000 clones, with 28% seen only once. Approximately 15% of the sample rests with the top ten. None of the patients had been given any treatment before thyroid surgery. The sequencing input was tumor tissue. The receptors were sampled from a male donor with papillary thyroid cancer or a benign thyroid nodule (not recorded which). Some clones in this sample may be carry-over from other donors' samples.

Comments on this clone: Sequence at one end of the junction differs from germline and may be a read error. The CDR3 DNA follows: TGTGCTAGCAGCTTATCGATTTTTGATACGCAGTATTTT. Protein sequence: CASSLSIFDTQYF. This chain links TRBV7-7 with TRBJ2-3; D ambiguous. The CDR3 contains 13 residues. Looked up from germline, CDR1 is SSHAT and CDR2 is FNYEAQ (reference sequence).

This chain joins TRBV3-1 and TRBJ1-2; tentatively, D is TRBD1 (6 bases). The CDR3 runs to 12 residues. Germline-derived CDR1 and CDR2 are LGHDT and YNNKEL (reference sequence). Between the trimmed V and J ends, which lost 4 bases and 9 bases, there was a span of 12 bases. This chain's CDR3 is CASSRRGGSYTF. CDR3 coding DNA: TGTGCCAGCAGCCGAAGGGGGGGAAGCTACACCTTC.

The chain is built from TRBV11-3 and TRBJ1-1; perhaps TRBD1 as D (6 bases). From germline, CDR1 is SGHNT and CDR2 YENEEA. The V end lost 5 bases, the J end lost 6 bases, and 13 bases lay between the germline ends. This CDR3 has 13 amino acids. The CDR3, as DNA: TGTGCCAGCAGCACCGACAGGATGTCTGAAGCTTTCTTT. Translating it yields CASSTDRMSEAFF.

This clone was observed a handful of times. CDR3 region: CASSFPPRSHEQYF. In DNA, the CDR3 is TGTGCCAGCAGTTTTCCCCCCCGGTCCCACGAGCAGTACTTC. V usage is TRBV28 and J usage is TRBJ2-7; D is uncertain. V was trimmed by 3 bases and J by 5 bases, leaving 14 bases between them. CDR1 and CDR2 from the germline V gene are MDHEN and SYDVKM. CDR3 length equals 14 residues. The full variable domain, in which reference TRBV28 and TRBJ2-7 provide the parts outside the CDR3, is DVKVTQSSRYLVKRTGEKVFLECVQDMDHENMFWYRQDPGLGLRLIYFSYDVKMKEKGDIPEGYSVSREKKERFSLILESASTNQTSMYLCASSFPPRSHEQYFGPGTRLTVT.

This clone was seen a handful of times. The CDR3 spells CASSLMTGSASSYNEQFF. The CDR3 region has the DNA TGCGCCAGCAGCTTGATGACAGGGAGTGCGTCCTCCTACAATGAGCAGTTCTTC. The chain combines TRBV5-1 with TRBJ2-1, with 7 bases matching TRBD1. V shed 1 base, J shed 0 bases, and the junction held 10 bases outside the gene matches. CDR3 length: 18 amino acids. CDR1 is SGHRS, CDR2 YFSETQ, per germline.

In its sample, this clone is medium-sized (0.01 to 0.1%). The chain couples TRBV28 to TRBJ2-3, with D perhaps assigned TRBD1 or TRBD2 (5 bases each). Trimming left V 4 bases short and J 3 bases short, with 17 bases between. This CDR3 region has 16 residues. Per the germline V gene, CDR1 is MDHEN and CDR2 is SYDVKM. CDR3 in DNA: TGTGCCAGCAGTTACCCAGGGTTAGGGGAGACAGATACGCAGTATTTT. Residues: CASSYPGLGETDTQYF.

In the case of this clone: A read error may explain this, as a much larger clone is one base away. The chain has TRBV20-1 and TRBJ2-1; a possible D gene is TRBD1 (5 bases). This CDR3 region has 14 residues. CDR1 and CDR2 (germline): DFQATT, SNEGSKA (reference sequence). The CDR3 sequence is CSAIQVDSYSEQFF. For the CDR3, the DNA is TGCAGTGCTATACAGGTAGACTCCTACAGTGAGCAGTTCTTC.

The CDR3 reads CASSNRGLGVEELFF. The CDR3 region has the DNA TGTGCCAGCAGCAACCGCGGACTAGGGGTAGAGGAGCTGTTTTTT. The rearrangement joins TRBV9 to TRBJ2-2, with 7 bases aligning to TRBD2. Per germline, CDR1 SGDLS and CDR2 YYNGEE. V shed 4 bases and J 10 bases; nucleotides not matched to a gene: 13. This CDR3 has 15 amino acids.

This sequence joins TRBV11-2 and TRBJ2-1; 11 bases match TRBD2. V lost 5 bases, J lost 4 bases, and 13 bases stayed unmatched. The CDR3 spans 18 residues. CDR1 is SGHAT, CDR2 FQNNGV, per germline. The CDR3 bases are TGTGCCAGCAGCCCCCAGCCACTAGCGGGAGAGGGGTACAATGAGCAGTTCTTC. Translating it yields CASSPQPLAGEGYNEQFF.

This clone was found a few times. This rearrangement joins TRBV10-1 to TRBJ2-2; D call uncertain. CDR3 length equals 13 residues. The germline V and J ends were trimmed by 4 bases and 5 bases, with 8 bases remaining between them. Germline CDR1 and CDR2: WNHNN and SYGVQD (reference sequence). The CDR3 spells CASSVRRTGELFF. In DNA, the CDR3 is TGCGCCAGCAGTGTCAGAAGGACCGGGGAGCTGTTTTTT.

This clone was seen ten or more times. A much larger clone lies a single base off, so this may be a read error. The V gene is TRBV19, the J gene TRBJ2-1, with D perhaps TRBD1 or TRBD2 (5 bases each). Trimming removed 1 base at V and 2 bases at J, with 9 bases between. Per germline, CDR1 LNHDA and CDR2 SQIVND (reference sequence). CDR3 size: 15 residues. The CDR3 protein is CASSIVGVPYNEQFF. The CDR3 coding sequence is TGTGCCAGTAGTATAGTGGGGGTGCCCTACAATGAGCAGTTCTTC.

This clone was seen more than once but under ten times. The rearrangement uses TRBV7-8 and TRBJ2-7; D unclear. The CDR3 runs to 13 residues. The germline V gene encodes CDR1 SGHVS and CDR2 FQNEAQ. V shed 4 bases and J shed 0 bases, with 7 bases lying between them. The DNA for the CDR3 is TGTGCCAGCAGCTCTGGACCCTCCTACGAGCAGTACTTC. This codes for CASSSGPSYEQYF.